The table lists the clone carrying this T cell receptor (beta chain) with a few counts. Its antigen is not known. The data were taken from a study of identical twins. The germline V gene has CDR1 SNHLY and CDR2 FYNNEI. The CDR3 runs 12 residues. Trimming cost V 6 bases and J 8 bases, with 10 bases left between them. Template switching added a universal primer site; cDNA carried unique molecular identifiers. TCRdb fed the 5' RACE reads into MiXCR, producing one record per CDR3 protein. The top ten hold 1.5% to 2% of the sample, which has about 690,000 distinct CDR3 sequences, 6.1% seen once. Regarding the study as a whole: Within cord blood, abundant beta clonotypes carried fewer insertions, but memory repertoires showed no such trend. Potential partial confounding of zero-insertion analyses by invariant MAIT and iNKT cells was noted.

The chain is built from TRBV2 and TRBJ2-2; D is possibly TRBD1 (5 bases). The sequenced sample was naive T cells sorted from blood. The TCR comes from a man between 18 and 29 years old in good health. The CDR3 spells CASSNRPGELFF. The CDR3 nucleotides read TGTGCCAGCAGCAACAGGCCAGGGGAGCTGTTTTTT.